This passage covers 31 T cell receptor beta chains from one sample sequenced in a study of Graves' ophthalmopathy and Graves' hyperthyroidism. The TCR beta CDR3 regions underwent amplification from RNA transcripts. RT-PCR with HTBI primers came first, then second-round multiplex PCR. Using its own MiXCR run on the multiplex PCR reads, TCRdb lists one record per CDR3 protein. The table has hundreds of thousands of distinct CDR3 sequences, 22% seen once. Sequencing was done on a sample of peripheral blood. The receptors come from a young woman with stable Graves' hyperthyroidism. Some clones in this sample may be carry-over from other donors' samples.

This clonotype was seen at least ten times. This chain joins TRBV5-1 and TRBJ1-2; 7 bases match TRBD1. The CDR3 totals 15 residues. Germline CDR1 reads SGHRS; CDR2 reads YFSETQ. With 6 bases clipped from V and 8 bases from J, the junction kept 16 bases outside the gene matches. The DNA for the CDR3 is TGCGCCAGCAATACGTCACCGGGACAGAGGAACGGCTACACCTTC. Translation gives CASNTSPGQRNGYTF.

The J gene is TRBJ2-7, the V gene TRBV5-1; possibly TRBD1 for D (6 bases). Germline assignment: CDR1 SGHRS and CDR2 YFSETQ. V was pared by 9 bases and J by 5 bases, with 15 bases between. The CDR3 extends over 12 amino acids. This CDR3 reads CANSRGFHEQYF. The CDR3 nucleotides are TGCGCCAACTCAAGGGGGTTCCACGAGCAGTACTTC.

V and J are TRBV20-1 and TRBJ1-1; D remains ambiguous. The CDR3 covers 12 residues. Germline V gene sequence: CDR1 DFQATT, CDR2 SNEGSKA (reference sequence). The CDR3 coding sequence is TGCAGCGAAGGACGGATGAACACTGAAGCTTTCTTT. As protein: CSEGRMNTEAFF.

This clonotype was picked up many times. The chain recombines TRBV30 with TRBJ1-5; 9 nucleotides agree with TRBD1. Germline V gives CDR1 GTSNPN, CDR2 SVGIG (reference sequence). The CDR3 sequence is 15 residues long. The J segment lost 3 bases and the V segment lost 2 bases, leaving 5 bases of the junction unmatched. CDR3 nucleotides: TGTGCCTGGAGTTCGGGACAGGGTCTCAATCAGCCCCAGCATTTT. Encoded protein: CAWSSGQGLNQPQHF.

This chain links TRBV4-1 with TRBJ2-7; D gene uncertain. Germline assignment: CDR1 MGHRA and CDR2 YSYEKL. Trimming left V 0 bases short and J 2 bases short, with 8 bases between. This CDR3 comprises 14 residues. The CDR3 DNA is TGCGCCAGCAGCCAAGAGCGTCCTACCTACGAGCAGTACTTC. This codes for CASSQERPTYEQYF.

This clonotype was counted between two and nine times. This chain uses TRBV27 with TRBJ1-2; 11 bases fit TRBD1. Per the germline V gene, CDR1 is MNHEY and CDR2 is SMNVEV (reference sequence). The CDR3 contains 15 residues. V gave up 5 bases and J gave up 4 bases; unmatched junction bases: 6. Here the CDR3 DNA reads TGTGCCAGCAGTACCGGGACAGGGGGACCCTATGGCTACACCTTC. It yields the protein CASSTGTGGPYGYTF.

The chain uses TRBV18 and TRBJ2-7; D perhaps matches TRBD1 (6 bases). This CDR3 is built from 15 residues. Trimming left V 2 bases short and J 9 bases short, with 20 bases between. Germline V gene data show CDR1 as KGHSH and CDR2 as LQKENI. CDR3 nucleotide sequence: TGTGCCAGCTCACCAACCGGACAGAGTTTACGATGGCAGTACTTC. Protein: CASSPTGQSLRWQYF.

This clonotype came up many times. This chain uses TRBV6-1 with TRBJ1-6, with 10 bases that match TRBD1. The germline CDR1 and CDR2 sequences are MNHNS and SASEGT. After removal of 1 base from V and 9 bases from J, the junction contained 0 bases not matched to a gene. The CDR3 runs 14 residues. The CDR3 spells CASSEGTGGSPLHF. As DNA, the CDR3 is TGTGCCAGCAGTGAAGGGACAGGGGGTTCACCCCTCCACTTT.

The CDR3 loop is CASSLGQGAFTEAFF. CDR3 in DNA: TGTGCCAGCAGTTTAGGCCAGGGGGCGTTCACTGAAGCTTTCTTT. The rearrangement joins TRBV2 to TRBJ1-1; the match to TRBD1 covers 8 bases. Germline trimming cut 5 bases from V and 4 bases from J; bases unmatched to any gene: 9. The germline gives CDR1 SNHLY, CDR2 FYNNEI. The CDR3 consists of 15 residues.

This clonotype was seen repeatedly, ten times or more. The chain links TRBV19 to TRBJ1-5; D remains ambiguous. The CDR3 totals 13 residues. The V end was cut by 3 bases, the J end by 4 bases, with 7 bases between. Germline V gives CDR1 LNHDA, CDR2 SQIVND (reference sequence). Here the CDR3 reads CASSITGNQPQHF. Written as DNA, the CDR3 is TGTGCCAGTAGTATTACCGGAAATCAGCCCCAGCATTTT. Full variable domain (outside the CDR3, taken from reference TRBV19 and TRBJ1-5): DGGITQSPKYLFRKEGQNVTLSCEQNLNHDAMYWYRQDPGQGLRLIYYSQIVNDFQKGDIAEGYSVSREKKESFPLTVTSAQKNPTAFYLCASSITGNQPQHFGDGTRLSIL.

Ten or more counts support this clonotype. This chain joins TRBV7-2 and TRBJ2-5, with D perhaps assigned TRBD1 or TRBD2 (5 bases each). Germline values: CDR1 SGHTA, CDR2 FQGNSA. This CDR3 contains 14 residues. V lost 5 bases, J lost 2 bases, and 12 bases lay in between. In DNA form, the CDR3 reads TGTGCCAGCAGCCGAGGGACGGTACAAGAGACCCAGTACTTC. Amino acid sequence: CASSRGTVQETQYF.

V usage is TRBV7-3 and J usage is TRBJ1-2; 9 bases fit TRBD1. J gave up 4 bases and V 4 bases, and 10 bases lay outside the gene matches. Germline V gene data show CDR1 as SGHTA and CDR2 as FQGTGA. CDR3 length: 16 amino acids. CDR3 sequence (DNA): TGTGCCAGCAGCTCCCGTCCTGGGGACAGGGCCTATGGCTACACCTTC. Translated, it gives CASSSRPGDRAYGYTF.

CDR3 bases: TGTGCCAGCAGTTTCCGGAGGGGGGAGTGGGGTCAAGAGACCCAGTACTTC. Protein sequence: CASSFRRGEWGQETQYF. The genes are TRBV6-5 and TRBJ2-5; tentatively, D is TRBD1 or TRBD2 (6 bases each). Trimming pared 4 bases from V and 2 bases from J, leaving 20 bases between. Germline V gene sequence: CDR1 MNHEY, CDR2 SVGAGI. The CDR3 runs 17 residues.

This clonotype showed up many times. The V and J genes are TRBV20-1 and TRBJ2-7; weak D call: TRBD1 (7 bases). This CDR3 has 14 residues. Per the germline V gene, CDR1 is DFQATT and CDR2 is SNEGSKA (reference sequence). The V and J ends lost 0 bases and 4 bases respectively, with 13 bases between them. CDR3 nucleotides: TGCAGTGCTAGAGAGCGGGACAGAACTTACGAGCAGTACTTC. Residues: CSARERDRTYEQYF.

The table lists this clonotype with many counts. The chain is built from TRBV7-6 and TRBJ1-1; the D is unclear. Germline V lookup: CDR1 SGHVS, CDR2 FNYEAQ. Trimming cost V 1 base and J 0 bases, with 12 bases left between them. This CDR3 region has 16 residues. The CDR3 DNA reads TGTGCCAGCAGCTTAGGTAATCCAGACATGAACACTGAAGCTTTCTTT. This gives the protein CASSLGNPDMNTEAFF. The full variable domain, rest sourced from reference TRBV7-6 and TRBJ1-1, is GAGVSQSPRYKVTKRGQDVALRCDPISGHVSLYWYRQALGQGPEFLTYFNYEAQQDKSGLPNDRFSAERPEGSISTLTIQRTEQRDSAMYRCASSLGNPDMNTEAFFGQGTRLTVV.

This clonotype came up many times. A much larger clone is a single base away; this may be a read error. The chain employs TRBV15 and TRBJ1-6, with a possible D match to TRBD1 (5 bases). The CDR3 length is 15 residues. Germline V lookup: CDR1 LNHNV, CDR2 YYDKDF (reference sequence). The DNA of the CDR3 is TGTGCCACCAGCCCTTACAAATCGGGGGGTTCACACCTCCACTTT. Protein product: CATSPYKSGGSHLHF.

Ten or more counts support this clonotype. The V call is TRBV6-5, the J call TRBJ2-5; D gene ambiguous. The CDR3 is 13 amino acids. Germline values: CDR1 MNHEY, CDR2 SVGAGI. V was trimmed by 8 bases and J by 1 base, leaving 11 bases between them. The CDR3 nucleotides are TGTGCCAGCCAGAGGTCCTTCCAAGAGACCCAGTACTTC. Amino acids: CASQRSFQETQYF.

This clonotype was detected many times. The chain uses TRBV5-1 and TRBJ1-6; 9 bases agree with TRBD1. The CDR3 consists of 15 residues. With 4 bases clipped from V and 6 bases from J, the junction kept 5 bases outside the gene matches. CDR1 and CDR2 (germline): SGHRS, YFSETQ. CDR3 DNA: TGCGCCAGCAGCCTCCGGACAGGGGCTAATTCACCCCTCCACTTT. This encodes CASSLRTGANSPLHF.

This clonotype was counted at least ten times. This chain uses TRBV9 with TRBJ2-7; 9 positions match TRBD2. The CDR3 runs 15 residues. The trim removed 6 bases at V and 7 bases at J, leaving 14 bases unmatched. Germline V lookup: CDR1 SGDLS, CDR2 YYNGEE. CDR3 nucleotide sequence: TGTGCCAGCACCCTAGGGCCAGCGGGAGGTGGTGAGCAGTACTTC. It specifies CASTLGPAGGGEQYF.

This clonotype was seen a handful of times. The chain combines TRBV13 with TRBJ1-6; 7 positions agree with TRBD1. The CDR3 contains 15 residues. V trimming: 8 bases; J trimming: 7 bases; junction bases outside the gene matches: 11. Germline loops: CDR1 PRHDT, CDR2 FYEKMQ (reference sequence). The CDR3 is CASGPLDRENSPLHF. The CDR3 DNA follows: TGTGCCAGCGGTCCACTCGACAGGGAGAATTCACCCCTCCACTTT. The variable domain in full, with the rest retrieved from reference TRBV13 and TRBJ1-6, is AAGVIQSPRHLIKEKRETATLKCYPIPRHDTVYWYQQGPGQDPQFLISFYEKMQSDKGSIPDRFSAQQFSDYHSELNMSSLELGDSALYFCASGPLDRENSPLHFGNGTRLTVT.

This clonotype was counted many times. The V and J genes are TRBV12-3 or TRBV12-4 and TRBJ2-7; 8 positions agree with TRBD2. Trimming cost V 5 bases and J 0 bases; bases outside gene matches: 9. The CDR3 has 16 residues. CDR3 in DNA: TGTGCCAGCAGTGCCGGACGGCGGGGGGCCTCCTACGAGCAGTACTTC. Protein sequence: CASSAGRRGASYEQYF.

The table lists this clonotype with many counts. The V and J genes are TRBV20-1 and TRBJ2-5; D is uncertain. The CDR3 extends over 14 amino acids. Trimming took 0 bases from V and 2 from J, leaving 10 bases between them. Germline CDR1 reads DFQATT; CDR2 reads SNEGSKA (reference sequence). The CDR3 here is CSARDGNEQETQYF. The CDR3 coding sequence is TGCAGTGCTAGAGATGGTAACGAACAAGAGACCCAGTACTTC.

This clonotype was counted a few times. A much larger clone differs from this one at a single base, so this may be a read error. The V call is TRBV2, the J call TRBJ1-1; weak D call: TRBD1 (5 bases). The CDR3 contains 13 residues. V lost 3 bases and J lost 7, with 12 bases in between. Germline V gene data show CDR1 as SNHLY and CDR2 as FYNNEI. The CDR3 sequence is CASSDLRDVEAFF. CDR3 DNA sequence: TGTGCCAGCAGTGATCTCCGGGACGTTGAAGCTTTCTTT.

The DNA of the CDR3 is TGTGCCAGCAGTTTACGGCAGTACGAGCAGTACTTC. It codes for CASSLRQYEQYF. This chain links TRBV12-3 or TRBV12-4 with TRBJ2-7; no definite D call. V was pared by 2 bases and J by 4 bases, with 6 bases between. The CDR3 runs to 12 residues.

This clonotype was detected ten times or more. The chain employs TRBV12-5 and TRBJ2-2; D possibly corresponds to TRBD1 (6 bases). Trimming left V 6 bases short and J 4 bases short, with 12 bases between. This CDR3 spans 14 amino acids. Germline values: CDR1 LGHNT, CDR2 FRNRAP. The CDR3 DNA sequence: TGTGCTAGTGGCCAACGGGACATCACCGGGGAGCTGTTTTTT. Translated: CASGQRDITGELFF.

The sample holds a few counts of this clonotype. V is TRBV4-1 and J is TRBJ2-5; TRBD2 matches 11 bases. Germline V gives CDR1 MGHRA, CDR2 YSYEKL. V lost 5 bases and J lost 2; bases outside the gene matches: 16. The CDR3 totals 19 residues. DNA of the CDR3: TGCGCCAGCAGCTTTAACCCGGGACTAGCGGAGGTGGGACAAGAGACCCAGTACTTC. This codes for CASSFNPGLAEVGQETQYF.

This clonotype has at least ten counts. The chain is built from TRBV19 and TRBJ2-2, with D tentatively TRBD2 (5 bases). The CDR3 has 17 amino acids. Germline loops: CDR1 LNHDA, CDR2 SQIVND (reference sequence). Trimming shortened V by 3 bases and J by 5 bases, and 19 bases separated the two germline ends. Written as DNA, the CDR3 is TGTGCCAGTAGTATGAACCGGGAACCGCTTGGGACCGGGGAGCTGTTTTTT. Its protein product is CASSMNREPLGTGELFF.

The chain combines TRBV15 with TRBJ1-6; TRBD1 aligns across 8 bases. With 0 bases clipped from V and 15 bases from J, the junction kept 10 bases outside the gene matches. This CDR3 spans 15 amino acids. Germline CDR1 reads LNHNV; CDR2 reads YYDKDF (reference sequence). CDR3: CATSREDRAGMLLHF. In DNA, the CDR3 is TGTGCCACCAGCAGAGAGGACAGGGCTGGTATGCTCCTCCACTTT. Combining the CDR3 with reference TRBV15 and TRBJ1-6 gives the whole variable domain DAMVIQNPRYQVTQFGKPVTLSCSQTLNHNVMYWYQQKSSQAPKLLFHYYDKDFNNEADTPDNFQSRRPNTSFCFLDIRSPGLGDTAMYLCATSREDRAGMLLHFGNGTRLTVT.

The sample holds many counts of this clonotype. Possible read error: a much larger clone is one base away. The V call is TRBV2, the J call TRBJ1-3; no firm D call. The V end was cut by 2 bases, the J end by 3 bases, with 2 bases between. Germline CDR1 SNHLY, CDR2 FYNNEI. The CDR3 runs 12 residues. In DNA form, the CDR3 reads TGTGCCAGCAGTGAAAGTGGAAACACCATATATTTT. Its translation is CASSESGNTIYF.

The chain carries TRBV6-1 and TRBJ2-1; 9 positions agree with TRBD2. V was pared by 5 bases and J by 8 bases, with 7 bases of the junction left unmatched. The CDR3 has 14 amino acids. Germline V gene lookup returns CDR1 MNHNS and CDR2 SASEGT. The DNA for the CDR3 is TGTGCCAGCAGTCTAATAGCGGGAGAGCATGAGCAGTTCTTC. It is translated as CASSLIAGEHEQFF.

This clonotype was seen many times. This chain joins TRBV29-1 and TRBJ2-3; no reliable D call. Trimming removed 2 bases at V and 2 bases at J, with 14 bases between. The CDR3 length is 15 residues. Germline CDR1 is SQVTM and CDR2 is ANQGSEA. As DNA, the CDR3 is TGCAGCGTTGAATGGTACCCGCGACACACAGATACGCAGTATTTT. This sequence encodes CSVEWYPRHTDTQYF.